Shown below are 21 T cell receptor beta chains from a single sample sequenced in a study of T-cell memory formation after mild COVID-19. TCRdb re-called the 5' RACE reads through MiXCR, storing one row per CDR3 protein. The sample has over 400,000 distinct CDR3 sequences, under 25% seen once. Specimen: PBMCs or a T cell subset sorted from them (not recorded which). These receptors were obtained from an adult woman who had mild COVID-19 (a few samples of this study predate the infection). Cell type and time point are not known.

The V call is TRBV5-1, the J call TRBJ2-5, with a possible D match to TRBD1 (5 bases). Trimming stripped 4 bases from V and 2 bases from J, with 9 bases between. The CDR3 contains 13 residues. Germline loops: CDR1 SGHRS, CDR2 YFSETQ. The CDR3 nucleotides are TGCGCCAGCAGCCTGGACACACAAGAGACCCAGTACTTC. Translating it yields CASSLDTQETQYF.

The J gene is TRBJ1-2, the V gene TRBV18, with 9 bases identical to TRBD1. CDR1 and CDR2 from the germline V gene are KGHSH and LQKENI. Trimming cost V 8 bases and J 4 bases; bases outside gene matches: 5. The CDR3 extends over 13 amino acids. The CDR3 region is CASMGQGSYGYTF. CDR3 in DNA: TGTGCCAGCATGGGACAGGGAAGCTATGGCTACACCTTC.

This clonotype was counted only a few times. The rearrangement joins TRBV5-1 to TRBJ2-3, with D unclear. Trimming removed 0 bases at V and 2 bases at J, with 22 bases between. CDR3 size: 19 residues. The germline V gene has CDR1 SGHRS and CDR2 YFSETQ. CDR3 protein: CASSLDSIVVGPDTDTQYF. CDR3 nucleotide sequence: TGCGCCAGCAGCTTGGATTCGATTGTAGTGGGCCCCGACACAGATACGCAGTATTTT.

This rearrangement joins TRBV20-1 to TRBJ1-6; 8 positions match TRBD1. The CDR3 runs to 14 residues. V trimming: 3 bases; J trimming: 10 bases; junction bases outside the gene matches: 8. In germline, CDR1 is DFQATT, CDR2 SNEGSKA (reference sequence). Written as DNA, the CDR3 is TGCAGTGCTAGCGGGGCAGGGGGCAGATCACCCCTCCACTTT. Translated, it gives CSASGAGGRSPLHF.

The sample holds a few counts of this clonotype. This sequence joins TRBV30 and TRBJ2-3, with 8 bases aligning to TRBD1. Germline V gene data show CDR1 as GTSNPN and CDR2 as SVGIG (reference sequence). V lost 2 bases and J lost 7; bases outside the gene matches: 20. This CDR3 is built from 18 residues. DNA for the CDR3: TGTGCCTGGAGTCCCTCGAAGATACAGGGGGTTTTTAAGAATACGCAGTATTTT. It codes for CAWSPSKIQGVFKNTQYF.

In this sample, this clonotype turned up a few times. The CDR3, as DNA: TGCGCCAGCAGCCACCACAGCGCGGGGGCCGCCTACGAGCAGTACTTC. The encoded protein is CASSHHSAGAAYEQYF. The chain couples TRBV4-1 to TRBJ2-7, with D maybe TRBD2 (7 bases). V was cut by 3 bases and J by 2 bases, with 17 bases left in between. This CDR3 has 16 amino acids. Germline lookup yields CDR1 MGHRA and CDR2 YSYEKL.

This chain joins TRBV29-1 and TRBJ2-1, with 14 bases aligning to TRBD2. The CDR3 runs 15 residues. Per the germline V gene, CDR1 is SQVTM and CDR2 is ANQGSEA. The ends lost 7 bases at V and 4 bases at J; junction bases unmatched: 6. This CDR3 reads CSARLAGGPYNEQFF. CDR3 in DNA: TGCAGCGCCCGACTAGCGGGAGGGCCTTACAATGAGCAGTTCTTC.

This clonotype showed up just a few times. The J gene is TRBJ1-2, the V gene TRBV19; no clear D. The CDR3 has 15 amino acids. Germline CDR1 is LNHDA and CDR2 is SQIVND (reference sequence). V was trimmed by 3 bases and J by 1 base, leaving 12 bases between them. In DNA form, the CDR3 reads TGTGCCAGTAGTATGGGCATTGGGAATAACTATGGCTACACCTTC. It yields the protein CASSMGIGNNYGYTF.

The chain is built from TRBV6-5 and TRBJ2-7; unclear D gene. Trimming cost V 3 bases and J 6 bases, with 21 bases left between them. CDR3 length equals 16 residues. Looked up from germline, CDR1 is MNHEY and CDR2 is SVGAGI. This CDR3 reads CASSYSVGWPPAEQYF. The CDR3 nucleotides read TGTGCCAGCAGTTATTCTGTGGGGTGGCCTCCTGCCGAGCAGTACTTC.

This clonotype showed up just a few times. Germline is not matched at one junction end, which may reflect a read error. V gene TRBV7-7 combines with J gene TRBJ2-1, with 8 bases that match TRBD2. The CDR3 covers 14 residues. Germline assignment: CDR1 SSHAT and CDR2 FNYEAQ (reference sequence). The CDR3: CASSLAGTSNEQFF. CDR3 nucleotide sequence: TGTGCTAGCAGCTTAGCGGGGACTTCAAATGAGCAGTTCTTC.

The J gene is TRBJ2-5, the V gene TRBV9; no reliable D call. The germline gives CDR1 SGDLS, CDR2 YYNGEE. The CDR3 contains 14 residues. The V end was cut by 4 bases, the J end by 2 bases, with 12 bases between. CDR3 DNA: TGTGCCAGCAGCCCTCTCTGGGAACAAGAGACCCAGTACTTC. The encoded protein is CASSPLWEQETQYF.

This clonotype was observed a few times. V gene TRBV24-1 combines with J gene TRBJ2-1, with no clear D. Trimming left V 3 bases short and J 8 bases short, with 19 bases between. The germline CDR1 and CDR2 sequences are KGHDR and SFDVKD. This CDR3 spans 16 amino acids. The CDR3 is CATSDAERNFGHEQFF. The CDR3 DNA is TGTGCCACCAGTGATGCGGAGAGAAACTTCGGCCATGAGCAGTTCTTC.

This chain connects TRBV6-6 to TRBJ2-2, with unresolved D. The CDR3 sequence is 11 residues long. V was pared by 7 bases and J by 5 bases, with 5 bases between. Germline CDR1 MNHNY, CDR2 SVGAGI (reference sequence). This chain's CDR3 is CASTHTGELFF. The CDR3 DNA follows: TGTGCCAGCACCCATACCGGGGAGCTGTTTTTT.

This chain connects TRBV18 to TRBJ1-2; maybe TRBD1 (5 bases). Germline CDR1 KGHSH, CDR2 LQKENI. The CDR3 has 14 amino acids. V shed 3 bases and J shed 4 bases, with 12 bases lying between them. In DNA, the CDR3 is TGTGCCAGCTCACCGTCCGGGGGTGGCTATGGCTACACCTTC. It translates to CASSPSGGGYGYTF.

This clonotype has just a few counts. V gene TRBV12-3 or TRBV12-4 combines with J gene TRBJ2-2; TRBD2 matches 9 bases. This CDR3 contains 16 residues. V shed 3 bases and J 5 bases; nucleotides not matched to a gene: 7. CDR3 residues: CASSFFLAGLTGELFF. CDR3 DNA: TGTGCCAGCAGTTTTTTCCTAGCGGGATTAACCGGGGAGCTGTTTTTT.

The chain is built from TRBV20-1 and TRBJ2-7, with 10 bases lining up with TRBD2. Trimming cost V 2 bases and J 1 base; bases outside gene matches: 5. Germline values: CDR1 DFQATT, CDR2 SNEGSKA (reference sequence). The CDR3 runs to 15 residues. CDR3 sequence (DNA): TGCAGTGCTAGACCCCCGGGACTAGCGTCCTACGAGCAGTACTTC. Protein: CSARPPGLASYEQYF.

J is TRBJ2-1 and V is TRBV5-1; possible D gene TRBD2, 5 bases. Trimming left V 0 bases short and J 10 bases short, with 23 bases between. Germline V gives CDR1 SGHRS, CDR2 YFSETQ. The CDR3 spans 17 residues. CDR3 nucleotides: TGCGCCAGCAGCTTGGCCTTGGCGGGCGGGCGTCGGGCGGAGCAGTTCTTC. Translating it yields CASSLALAGGRRAEQFF.

This sequence joins TRBV6-2 or TRBV6-3 and TRBJ2-7; perhaps TRBD2 as D (5 bases). The germline gives CDR1 MNHEY, CDR2 SVGEGT. The CDR3 runs to 12 residues. Trimming left V 4 bases short and J 7 bases short, with 11 bases between. The DNA of the CDR3 is TGTGCCAGCAGTTTGGAGGTGGGGGAGCAGTACTTC. This sequence encodes CASSLEVGEQYF.

The genes are TRBV7-9 and TRBJ2-7; D may match TRBD1 or TRBD2 (5 bases each). The CDR3 contains 14 residues. The V end was cut by 5 bases, the J end by 3 bases, with 14 bases between. Per germline, CDR1 SEHNR and CDR2 FQNEAQ (reference sequence). As DNA, the CDR3 is TGTGCCAGCAGCCTCGGGACGCGTAGCTACGAGCAGTACTTC. This encodes CASSLGTRSYEQYF.

The gene calls are TRBV25-1 and TRBJ2-5; no definite D call. V was trimmed by 2 bases and J by 5 bases, leaving 18 bases between them. The CDR3 totals 16 residues. Germline CDR1 is MGHDK and CDR2 is SYGVNS. The CDR3 region is CASSESWGGRRETQYF. CDR3 in DNA: TGTGCCAGCAGTGAAAGTTGGGGTGGCAGAAGGGAGACCCAGTACTTC.

The chain is built from TRBV2 and TRBJ1-5; D unresolved. The V gene's germline CDR1 is SNHLY and CDR2 FYNNEI. Deletions cut 4 bases from V and 7 bases from J, with 8 bases between. CDR3 length equals 12 residues. The chain's CDR3 is CASSVLAQPQHF. Written as DNA, the CDR3 is TGTGCCAGCAGTGTCCTCGCCCAGCCCCAGCATTTT.